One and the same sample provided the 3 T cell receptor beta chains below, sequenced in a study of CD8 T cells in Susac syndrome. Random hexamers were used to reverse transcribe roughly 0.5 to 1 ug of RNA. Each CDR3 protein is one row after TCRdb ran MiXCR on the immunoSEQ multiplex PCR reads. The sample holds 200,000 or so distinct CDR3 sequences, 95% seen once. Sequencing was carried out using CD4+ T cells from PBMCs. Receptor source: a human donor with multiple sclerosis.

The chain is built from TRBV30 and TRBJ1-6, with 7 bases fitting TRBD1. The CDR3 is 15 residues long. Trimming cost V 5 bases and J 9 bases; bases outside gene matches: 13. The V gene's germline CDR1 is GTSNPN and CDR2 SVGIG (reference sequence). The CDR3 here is CAWAGLQGLVSPLHF. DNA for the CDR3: TGTGCCTGGGCTGGACTACAGGGGTTGGTTTCACCCCTCCACTTT.

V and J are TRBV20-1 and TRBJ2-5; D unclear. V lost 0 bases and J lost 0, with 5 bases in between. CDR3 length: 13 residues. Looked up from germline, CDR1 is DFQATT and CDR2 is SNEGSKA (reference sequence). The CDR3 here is CSARDLYQETQYF. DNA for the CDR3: TGCAGTGCTAGAGATCTCTACCAAGAGACCCAGTACTTC.

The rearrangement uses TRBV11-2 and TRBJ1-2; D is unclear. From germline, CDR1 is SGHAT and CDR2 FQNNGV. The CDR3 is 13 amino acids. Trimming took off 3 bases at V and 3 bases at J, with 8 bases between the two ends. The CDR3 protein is CASSFTSDYGYTF. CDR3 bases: TGTGCCAGCAGCTTTACTTCGGACTATGGCTACACCTTC.